Each of the 6 T cell receptor beta chains below was sequenced from the same sample in a study of cytomegalovirus exposure and HLA in healthy donors. Clones were read by immunoSEQ multiplex PCR, and TCRdb kept only the in-frame ones, dropping some. Of over 250,000 clones listed, approximately 86% are singletons. The sequencing sample was made of PBMCs. All receptors derive from a young woman in good health and CMV-seronegative.

This rearrangement joins TRBV5-4 to TRBJ2-7, with 16 bases lining up with TRBD2. Per the germline V gene, CDR1 is SGHNT and CDR2 is YYREEE (reference sequence). The trim removed 4 bases at V and 4 bases at J, leaving 11 bases unmatched. The CDR3 runs to 18 residues. DNA for the CDR3: TGTGCCAGCAGCAGAAATCCCGGGACTAGCGGGGGGGCGTACGAGCAGTACTTC. Amino acid sequence: CASSRNPGTSGGAYEQYF.

This rearrangement joins TRBV27 to TRBJ1-1; 7 bases fit TRBD1. This CDR3 region has 14 residues. Germline lookup yields CDR1 MNHEY and CDR2 SMNVEV (reference sequence). The J segment lost 3 bases and the V segment lost 6 bases, leaving 7 bases of the junction unmatched. The CDR3 sequence: CASSPLTGDTEAFF. Here the CDR3 DNA reads TGTGCCAGCAGCCCCCTAACAGGGGACACTGAAGCTTTCTTT.

This chain connects TRBV2 to TRBJ2-3, with 10 bases aligning to TRBD1. Germline-derived CDR1 and CDR2 are SNHLY and FYNNEI. V lost 8 bases to trimming and J lost 0 bases; unmatched junction nucleotides: 8. The length of the CDR3 is 16 residues. CDR3 protein: CASGTGTGDSTDTQYF. CDR3 bases: TGTGCCAGCGGAACCGGGACAGGGGATAGCACAGATACGCAGTATTTT. Based on the CDR3 plus reference TRBV2 and TRBJ2-3, the full variable domain is EPEVTQTPSHQVTQMGQEVILRCVPISNHLYFYWYRQILGQKVEFLVSFYNNEISEKSEIFDDQFSVERPDGSNFTLKIRSTKLEDSAMYFCASGTGTGDSTDTQYFGPGTRLTVL.

V is TRBV20-1 and J is TRBJ2-3; unclear D gene. Germline V gene data show CDR1 as DFQATT and CDR2 as SNEGSKA (reference sequence). This CDR3 spans 10 amino acids. CDR3 in amino acids: CRESTDTQYF. The CDR3 DNA reads TGCAGGGAGAGCACAGATACGCAGTATTTT.

The chain joins TRBV7-8 to TRBJ1-5; the D is unclear. Germline V gives CDR1 SGHVS, CDR2 FQNEAQ. Trimming removed 8 bases at V and 1 base at J, with 12 bases between. This CDR3 spans 14 amino acids. The CDR3 here is CASGSGYSNQPQHF. CDR3 DNA sequence: TGTGCCAGCGGTTCAGGATACAGCAATCAGCCCCAGCATTTT.

The chain joins TRBV5-4 to TRBJ1-1; 7 bases map to TRBD1. This CDR3 comprises 15 residues. J lost 3 bases, V lost 4 bases, and 9 bases had no gene match. Germline V CDR1 and CDR2: SGHNT, YYREEE (reference sequence). The CDR3: CASSRRQGRDTEAFF. The CDR3 DNA follows: TGTGCCAGCAGCCGACGACAGGGAAGGGACACTGAAGCTTTCTTT.